The 21 T cell receptor beta chains given below trace back to one sample, sequenced in a study of CD8 T cells in ankylosing spondylitis. TCRdb processed the 5' RACE reads anew with MiXCR; each CDR3 protein has one entry. Of about 100,000 distinct CDR3 sequences in the sample, approximately 25% were seen once. Sample: synovial fluid, either unsorted or a sorted T cell fraction (not recorded which). Source of these receptors: a male donor with ankylosing spondylitis.

This clonotype was recorded at least ten times. The chain has TRBV12-3 or TRBV12-4 and TRBJ1-1; 12 bases are shared with TRBD1. The CDR3 is 16 amino acids. The V and J ends lost 8 bases and 11 bases, in that order; junction bases with no gene match: 18. The CDR3 DNA sequence: TGTGCCAGCGGGACACCGGGACAGGGGGCTCCGATAGGGGCTTTCTTT. This translates into CASGTPGQGAPIGAFF.

The chain combines TRBV24-1 with TRBJ2-1, with 9 bases that match TRBD2. Looked up from germline, CDR1 is KGHDR and CDR2 is SFDVKD. V lost 2 bases and J lost 6; bases outside the gene matches: 13. The CDR3 has 18 amino acids. CDR3 sequence: CATSDYPHSGRRSNEQFF. In nucleotides, the CDR3 is TGTGCCACCAGTGATTATCCCCATAGCGGGAGAAGGAGCAATGAGCAGTTCTTC.

This clonotype was counted between two and nine times. The gene calls are TRBV7-2 and TRBJ2-7; TRBD2 aligns across 11 bases. The length of the CDR3 is 16 residues. The germline CDR1 and CDR2 sequences are SGHTA and FQGNSA. J gave up 5 bases and V 1 base, and 7 bases lay outside the gene matches. CDR3 in DNA: TGTGCCAGCAGCTTAGGGCTAGCGGGAGGAATTAACGAGCAGTACGTC. Translation gives CASSLGLAGGINEQYV.

This clonotype was seen a handful of times. The genes are TRBV5-1 and TRBJ2-1, with D possibly TRBD2 on 6 matching bases. CDR1 is SGHRS, CDR2 YFSETQ, per germline. This CDR3 comprises 16 residues. Between the trimmed V and J ends, which lost 4 bases and 5 bases, there was a span of 19 bases. In nucleotides, the CDR3 is TGCGCCAGCAGCCCCTCCCTGGAGGGAAAAAACAATGAGCAGTTCTTC. Its protein product is CASSPSLEGKNNEQFF.

This rearrangement joins TRBV2 to TRBJ2-4; tentative D call: TRBD2 (6 bases). V lost 5 bases and J 15 bases, leaving 17 bases between the germline ends. The CDR3 has 12 residues. Germline V gene lookup returns CDR1 SNHLY and CDR2 FYNNEI. The CDR3 DNA sequence: TGTGCCAGCAGTCCAAGACGGGAGCTGGGGTACTTC. Translation: CASSPRRELGYF.

This chain links TRBV5-1 with TRBJ2-7, with D maybe TRBD2 (5 bases). V shed 0 bases and J shed 4 bases, with 11 bases lying between them. Germline lookup yields CDR1 SGHRS and CDR2 YFSETQ. There are 14 residues in the CDR3. The CDR3 DNA is TGCGCCAGCAGCTTGGAGCCTAGCAGGTACGAGCAGTACTTC. Translating it yields CASSLEPSRYEQYF.

This clonotype was seen at least ten times. The V gene is TRBV20-1, the J gene TRBJ2-3; the match to TRBD1 covers 9 bases. J was trimmed by 4 bases and V by 5 bases; bases with no gene match: 7. The CDR3 is 14 amino acids. Germline V gene lookup returns CDR1 DFQATT and CDR2 SNEGSKA (reference sequence). In DNA, the CDR3 is TGCAGTGCTTCCCGGGACAGGGAATCAGATACGCAGTATTTT. Encoded protein: CSASRDRESDTQYF.

The chain joins TRBV10-3 to TRBJ2-2, with TRBD2 matching over 8 bases. Germline V gene data show CDR1 as ENHRY and CDR2 as SYGVKD. This CDR3 spans 16 amino acids. Unmatched junction bases numbered 5, after V lost 4 bases and J lost 1 base. The CDR3 here is CAISGNSGENTGELFF. CDR3 coding DNA: TGTGCCATCAGTGGTAATAGCGGGGAGAACACCGGGGAGCTGTTTTTT.

This clonotype was counted ten times or more. This chain joins TRBV20-1 and TRBJ2-2; D uncertain. This CDR3 is built from 15 residues. V shed 4 bases and J shed 3 bases, with 15 bases lying between them. Germline CDR1 and CDR2: DFQATT and SNEGSKA (reference sequence). The CDR3 region is CSANRHSGDTGELFF. The CDR3, as DNA: TGCAGTGCTAACCGACACTCCGGTGACACCGGGGAGCTGTTTTTT.

CDR3: CASSSVLAGVYEQYV. For the CDR3, the DNA is TGTGCCAGCAGTTCCGTACTAGCGGGGGTCTACGAGCAGTACGTC. The chain recombines TRBV6-2 or TRBV6-3 with TRBJ2-7; TRBD2 matches 11 bases. The CDR3 length is 15 residues. Germline V lookup: CDR1 MNHEY, CDR2 SVGEGT. V was clipped by 4 bases and J by 3 bases; unmatched bases: 5.

For this clonotype: With a much larger clone just one base away, this may be a read error. Here the CDR3 omits its conserved ending phenylalanine or tryptophan, so a read error is the likely source. Because the CDR3's place on the DNA is in doubt, the DNA is left out and the CDR3 is given as listed by TCRdb. V usage is TRBV7-2 and J usage is TRBJ2-7; the D segment call TRBD1 is taken from the table without a DNA check. Germline-derived CDR1 and CDR2 are SGHTA and FQGNSA. With termini counted, the CDR3 has 13 amino acids. CDR3 protein: CASSPRQGSNRYL.

This clonotype was seen ten or more times. The V call is TRBV20-1, the J call TRBJ2-1; no firm D call. CDR3 size: 12 residues. In germline, CDR1 is DFQATT, CDR2 SNEGSKA (reference sequence). The V and J ends lost 3 bases and 7 bases respectively, with 10 bases between them. CDR3 in amino acids: CSASARVNEQFF. The CDR3 nucleotides are TGCAGTGCTAGCGCAAGGGTAAATGAGCAGTTCTTC.

This clonotype appeared a single time. This sequence may be a read error, since a much larger clone differs from it by one base. This chain joins TRBV20-1 and TRBJ2-3; 11 bases align to TRBD2. There are 17 residues in the CDR3. Germline V CDR1 and CDR2: DFQATT, SNEGSKA (reference sequence). The CDR3, as DNA: TGCTGTGCTAGACAAACTAGCGGGAGCTCTAGCACAGATACGCAGTATTTT. Residues: CCARQTSGSSSTDTQYF.

The chain carries TRBV11-3 and TRBJ2-7, with 12 bases lining up with TRBD2. The CDR3 length is 15 residues. The germline V gene has CDR1 SGHNT and CDR2 YENEEA. V shed 0 bases, J shed 3 bases, and the junction held 0 bases outside the gene matches. CDR3 nucleotide sequence: TGTGCCAGCAGCTTAGAGACTAGCGGGAGCTACGAGCAGTACGTC. Protein sequence: CASSLETSGSYEQYV.

This clonotype was recorded a few times. This chain links TRBV20-1 with TRBJ2-7, with TRBD2 identical over 14 bases. The CDR3 covers 18 residues. Germline V gene lookup returns CDR1 DFQATT and CDR2 SNEGSKA (reference sequence). The trim removed 3 bases at V and 0 bases at J, leaving 10 bases unmatched. The CDR3 DNA is TGCAGTGCTAGTGGACTAGCGGGAGGCAGTTGGAGCTCCTACGAGCAGTACTTC. Translated, it gives CSASGLAGGSWSSYEQYF.

The table lists this clonotype with a few counts. The CDR3 spells CASSFRGDEQYF. The CDR3 DNA follows: TGTGCCAGCAGCTTCAGGGGTGATGAGCAGTACTTC. The chain employs TRBV5-5 and TRBJ2-7; D is perhaps TRBD1 (6 bases). This CDR3 has 12 amino acids. The V end was cut by 2 bases, the J end by 7 bases, with 10 bases between. Looked up from germline, CDR1 is SGHKS and CDR2 is YYEKEE (reference sequence).

In its sample, this clonotype was seen once. This chain links TRBV6-5 with TRBJ2-3; D uncertain. Trimming left V 0 bases short and J 5 bases short, with 12 bases between. There are 15 residues in the CDR3. Germline-derived CDR1 and CDR2 are MNHEY and SVGAGI. CDR3 DNA sequence: TGTGCCAGCAGTTACTCGAATTCGGTTGGAGATACGCAGTATTTT. Protein product: CASSYSNSVGDTQYF.

The chain has TRBV3-1 and TRBJ1-2; D gene uncertain. V lost 0 bases and J lost 4, with 6 bases in between. The CDR3 length is 13 residues. Germline values: CDR1 LGHDT, CDR2 YNNKEL (reference sequence). This CDR3 reads CASSQDSLYGYTF. The DNA of the CDR3 is TGTGCCAGCAGCCAAGATTCACTCTATGGCTACACCTTC.

This clonotype was recorded a few times. This sequence joins TRBV5-1 and TRBJ2-5; 12 nucleotides line up with TRBD2. Germline loops: CDR1 SGHRS, CDR2 YFSETQ. The V and J ends lost 5 bases and 5 bases, in that order; junction bases with no gene match: 10. The CDR3 has 16 residues. The CDR3 region is CASRREGLAGLETQYF. CDR3 coding DNA: TGCGCCAGCAGGAGAGAAGGACTAGCGGGATTGGAGACCCAGTACTTC.

The table lists this clonotype with a few counts. The rearrangement links TRBV11-3 to TRBJ2-1; either TRBD1 or TRBD2 may supply D (5 bases each). V was pared by 1 base and J by 8 bases, with 9 bases between. There are 13 residues in the CDR3. Germline V gene lookup returns CDR1 SGHNT and CDR2 YENEEA. The chain's CDR3 is CASSLVMGDEQFF. CDR3 DNA sequence: TGTGCCAGCAGCTTAGTGATGGGGGATGAGCAGTTCTTC.

This clonotype was recorded at least ten times. The rearrangement uses TRBV6-1 and TRBJ2-1, with 12 bases lining up with TRBD2. This CDR3 contains 17 residues. The germline V gene has CDR1 MNHNS and CDR2 SASEGT. Trimming took 2 bases from V and 5 from J; bases not matched to a gene: 7. In DNA, the CDR3 is TGTGCCAGCAGTGAAAGAGATCGGACTAGCGGGAACAATGAGCAGTTCTTC. Translating gives CASSERDRTSGNNEQFF.